This T cell receptor (beta chain) was identified in a study of shared clonotypes between healthy human individuals. The assay was immunoSEQ multiplex PCR, and TCRdb's table has in-frame clones only and misses some. Of around 640,000 clones detected, around 96% appear once; the ten largest clones hold 0.095% to 0.13%. CD45RO-negative, CCR7-positively selected cells formed the naive CD8 fraction, excluding terminally differentiated effector memory CD45RA+ cells. The donors, healthy adults who were HIV-negative, had experienced no recent acute infections or vaccinations. The study drew all its donors from Caucasian adults living in Nashville, Tennessee. The CDR3 runs 16 residues. Germline V gene sequence: CDR1 SGHAT, CDR2 FQNNGV.

Source material: naive CD8+ T cells sorted from blood. This TCR was recovered from a woman between 25 and 40 years old in good health. The chain is built from TRBV11-2 and TRBJ2-5; either TRBD1 or TRBD2 may supply D (5 bases each). The DNA end is a closer match to TRBJ2-7, so the J assignment may be wrong. CDR3 loop: CASSLEWARENYEQYF. In DNA form, the CDR3 reads TGTGCCAGCAGCTTAGAGTGGGCCAGGGAGAACTACGAGCAGTACTTC.